Below are 28 T cell receptor beta chains sequenced from a single sample in a study of blood T cell repertoires in COVID-19. Sequencing used immunoSEQ multiplex PCR; TCRdb keeps in-frame clones, though not all of them. The sample consists of around 100,000 clones, around 87% of them appearing once. The sequenced sample consisted of peripheral blood. These receptors all stem from a human donor with acute or convalescent COVID-19. The donor label of this sample is uncertain.

The chain couples TRBV29-1 to TRBJ1-1; weak D call: TRBD1 (5 bases). Trimming pared 6 bases from V and 9 bases from J, leaving 11 bases between. Germline CDR1 SQVTM, CDR2 ANQGSEA. The CDR3 runs to 10 residues. The CDR3 sequence: CSVGSGKAFF. DNA of the CDR3: TGCAGCGTCGGGTCAGGGAAAGCTTTCTTT.

The chain uses TRBV29-1 and TRBJ2-5, with TRBD2 as a possible D gene (5 bases). Germline values: CDR1 SQVTM, CDR2 ANQGSEA. This CDR3 contains 12 residues. V was shortened by 0 bases and J by 5 bases, with 7 bases between the two germline ends. DNA of the CDR3: TGCAGCGTTGAAGAAAGGAGGGAGACCCAGTACTTC. Amino acid sequence: CSVEERRETQYF.

The chain couples TRBV29-1 to TRBJ1-1; 7 bases agree with TRBD1. Germline V gene sequence: CDR1 SQVTM, CDR2 ANQGSEA. The CDR3 has 13 residues. After removal of 6 bases from V and 1 base from J, the junction contained 5 bases not matched to a gene. CDR3 sequence reads: CSVDRAKNTEAFF. In DNA, the CDR3 is TGCAGCGTAGACAGGGCCAAGAACACTGAAGCTTTCTTT.

The chain employs TRBV5-6 and TRBJ1-3; weak D call: TRBD1 (5 bases). Trimming pared 3 bases from V and 4 bases from J, leaving 11 bases between. CDR1 and CDR2 (germline): SGHDT, YYEEEE. The CDR3 spans 14 residues. The chain's CDR3 is CASSYPNRGNTIYF. CDR3 nucleotide sequence: TGTGCCAGCAGCTATCCCAACAGGGGAAACACCATATATTTT.

The gene calls are TRBV18 and TRBJ2-3, with TRBD1 identical over 9 bases. The V gene's germline CDR1 is KGHSH and CDR2 LQKENI. V shed 0 bases and J 0 bases; nucleotides not matched to a gene: 4. This CDR3 has 17 residues. The CDR3 DNA reads TGTGCCAGCTCACCACCCTTAGGACAGGGGAGCACAGATACGCAGTATTTT. Amino acids: CASSPPLGQGSTDTQYF.

The V gene is TRBV5-1, the J gene TRBJ2-1, with TRBD2 matching over 8 bases. Trimming cost V 4 bases and J 8 bases; bases outside gene matches: 11. Germline V CDR1 and CDR2: SGHRS, YFSETQ. There are 15 residues in the CDR3. CDR3 residues: CASSLLRGGTDEQFF. The CDR3 DNA is TGCGCCAGCAGCCTGCTACGGGGGGGCACAGATGAGCAGTTCTTC.

To note about this clone: A junction end diverges from the germline sequence, so it may reflect a read error. V usage is TRBV7-7 and J usage is TRBJ2-1; TRBD1 aligns across 9 bases. CDR3 size: 16 residues. The V gene's germline CDR1 is SSHAT and CDR2 FNYEAQ (reference sequence). In nucleotides, the CDR3 is TGTGCTAGCAGCCACCCGGGGACAGGGTTGAGCAATGAGCAGTTCTTC. Translated: CASSHPGTGLSNEQFF.

This chain joins TRBV2 and TRBJ2-3; a possible D gene is TRBD2 (6 bases). Looked up from germline, CDR1 is SNHLY and CDR2 is FYNNEI. Trimming pared 6 bases from V and 5 bases from J, leaving 15 bases between. The CDR3 sequence is 14 residues long. CDR3 in DNA: TGTGCCAGCAGACCCGGGGGTTTTGTAGATACGCAGTATTTT. It is translated as CASRPGGFVDTQYF.

The chain couples TRBV18 to TRBJ2-3, with 10 positions matching TRBD2. The ends lost 2 bases at V and 5 bases at J; junction bases unmatched: 4. Germline V lookup: CDR1 KGHSH, CDR2 LQKENI. The CDR3 sequence is 15 residues long. CDR3 sequence (DNA): TGTGCCAGCTCACCAGGACTAGCGGAAGGAGATACGCAGTATTTT. Protein product: CASSPGLAEGDTQYF.

The chain is built from TRBV28 and TRBJ2-5; a weak D match, TRBD2 (5 bases). Trimming took 0 bases from V and 0 from J, leaving 17 bases between them. The CDR3 runs 18 residues. CDR1 is MDHEN and CDR2 is SYDVKM in the germline V gene. The chain's CDR3 is CASSLWDMAGGHQETQYF. For the CDR3, the DNA is TGTGCCAGCAGTTTATGGGATATGGCTGGCGGGCACCAAGAGACCCAGTACTTC.

This rearrangement joins TRBV25-1 to TRBJ1-6; TRBD1 matches 8 bases. Germline CDR1 is MGHDK and CDR2 is SYGVNS. This CDR3 comprises 17 residues. V dropped 1 base and J dropped 5; count of bases not matched to a gene: 7. The CDR3 DNA is TGTGCCAGCAGTGAATTGGGCAGGGGGCACGATAATTCACCCCTCCACTTT. Its protein product is CASSELGRGHDNSPLHF.

The V gene is TRBV6-5, the J gene TRBJ1-2, with TRBD1 matching over 12 bases. From germline, CDR1 is MNHEY and CDR2 SVGAGI. V shed 6 bases, J shed 8 bases, and the junction held 10 bases outside the gene matches. The CDR3 totals 15 residues. The CDR3: CASRKPGTGGGGYTF. In DNA, the CDR3 is TGTGCCAGCAGAAAGCCCGGGACAGGGGGCGGCGGCTACACCTTC.

The rearrangement uses TRBV5-1 and TRBJ1-3; no definite D call. The CDR3 has 15 amino acids. Germline V gives CDR1 SGHRS, CDR2 YFSETQ. Trimming left V 0 bases short and J 0 bases short, with 7 bases between. The CDR3 DNA reads TGCGCCAGCAGCTTGGCCCCGAGCTCTGGAAACACCATATATTTT. It codes for CASSLAPSSGNTIYF.

The V gene is TRBV27, the J gene TRBJ1-2, with D possibly being TRBD1 (5 bases). Germline V CDR1 and CDR2: MNHEY, SMNVEV (reference sequence). V was pared by 8 bases and J by 4 bases, with 20 bases between. The CDR3 contains 15 residues. The CDR3 loop is CASASTGGGGYGYTF. The CDR3 DNA reads as TGTGCCAGCGCCTCCACGGGGGGGGGAGGCTATGGCTACACCTTC.

The rearrangement joins TRBV2 to TRBJ2-5; a possible D gene is TRBD2 (6 bases). Looked up from germline, CDR1 is SNHLY and CDR2 is FYNNEI. Trimming shortened V by 6 bases and J by 5 bases, and 16 bases separated the two germline ends. This CDR3 contains 14 residues. CDR3 nucleotides: TGTGCCAGCAGGAAGGGACTTATAGAGGAGACCCAGTACTTC. This encodes CASRKGLIEETQYF.

The chain links TRBV5-1 to TRBJ2-5; 7 bases match TRBD1. The V and J ends lost 4 bases and 2 bases, in that order; junction bases with no gene match: 8. Germline V lookup: CDR1 SGHRS, CDR2 YFSETQ. This CDR3 spans 15 amino acids. The CDR3 region has the DNA TGCGCCAGCAGCCCAGGGACAGTTAGTCAAGAGACCCAGTACTTC. Encoded protein: CASSPGTVSQETQYF.

The chain links TRBV28 to TRBJ2-7; TRBD1 matches at 7 bases. The V gene end was trimmed by 5 bases and the J gene end by 1 base; junction bases not matched to a gene: 8. The germline gives CDR1 MDHEN, CDR2 SYDVKM. CDR3 length: 15 amino acids. As DNA, the CDR3 is TGTGCCAGCAGTCTAGAGACAGGGCGGTCCTACGAGCAGTACTTC. Protein: CASSLETGRSYEQYF.

The rearrangement uses TRBV28 and TRBJ1-1; D uncertain. Germline lookup yields CDR1 MDHEN and CDR2 SYDVKM. Trimming took 8 bases from V and 1 from J, leaving 5 bases between them. The CDR3 is made up of 11 amino acids. DNA for the CDR3: TGTGCCAGCCTCTCGAACACTGAAGCTTTCTTT. Encoded protein: CASLSNTEAFF.

The chain combines TRBV30 with TRBJ1-4; D is perhaps TRBD1 (5 bases). Germline V gives CDR1 GTSNPN, CDR2 SVGIG (reference sequence). The V and J ends lost 6 bases and 5 bases respectively, with 13 bases between them. The CDR3 consists of 13 residues. The CDR3 DNA reads as TGTGCCTGCCGCCGGGACTTAAATGAAAAACTGTTTTTT. Translating it yields CACRRDLNEKLFF. Full variable domain (remainder filled in from reference TRBV30 and TRBJ1-4): SQTIHQWPATLVQPVGSPLSLECTVEGTSNPNLYWYRQAAGRGLQLLFYSVGIGQISSEVPQNLSASRPQDRQFILSSKKLLLSDSGFYLCACRRDLNEKLFFGSGTQLSVL.

The chain links TRBV27 to TRBJ1-2, with TRBD1 matching 7 bases. The CDR3 contains 14 residues. Germline V lookup: CDR1 MNHEY, CDR2 SMNVEV (reference sequence). V dropped 8 bases and J dropped 2; count of bases not matched to a gene: 8. This chain's CDR3 is CASGDSLFNYGYTF. The CDR3, as DNA: TGTGCCAGCGGGGACAGCCTTTTCAACTATGGCTACACCTTC.

The genes are TRBV30 and TRBJ2-2; D might be TRBD1 (5 bases). Per the germline V gene, CDR1 is GTSNPN and CDR2 is SVGIG (reference sequence). V was pared by 0 bases and J by 3 bases, with 11 bases between. The length of the CDR3 is 15 residues. As DNA, the CDR3 is TGTGCCTGGAGTGTACGCAGGGTCGACACCGGGGAGCTGTTTTTT. Its translation: CAWSVRRVDTGELFF.

The rearrangement uses TRBV18 and TRBJ1-6; no definite D call. CDR3 length: 15 residues. From germline, CDR1 is KGHSH and CDR2 LQKENI. V lost 2 bases and J lost 3, with 8 bases in between. The DNA of the CDR3 is TGTGCCAGCTCACCAAGTAACAGCTATAATTCACCCCTCCACTTT. Protein: CASSPSNSYNSPLHF.

This sequence joins TRBV28 and TRBJ2-1, with 8 bases that match TRBD2. Germline assignment: CDR1 MDHEN and CDR2 SYDVKM. Trimming at V came to 7 bases and at J to 4 bases, leaving 12 bases not matched to a gene. The CDR3 spans 16 residues. CDR3: CASTVSRGGPYNEQFF. The CDR3 coding sequence is TGTGCCAGCACCGTTAGTCGGGGGGGCCCGTACAATGAGCAGTTCTTC.

The rearrangement joins TRBV4-1 to TRBJ1-3; TRBD1 is a possible D gene (6 bases). V was shortened by 6 bases and J by 0 bases, with 15 bases between the two germline ends. Germline assignment: CDR1 MGHRA and CDR2 YSYEKL. The CDR3 has 16 amino acids. CDR3 bases: TGCGCCAGCAGGTCAGGGGCGTCAAGCTCTGGAAACACCATATATTTT. Encoded protein: CASRSGASSSGNTIYF.

The gene calls are TRBV6-5 and TRBJ2-7; no reliable D call. CDR1 is MNHEY and CDR2 is SVGAGI in the germline V gene. V lost 6 bases and J lost 5, with 20 bases in between. The CDR3 totals 15 residues. DNA for the CDR3: TGTGCCAGCAGCCCGTCCGTTTTGGCATCGAACGAGCAGTACTTC. It encodes CASSPSVLASNEQYF.

The chain is built from TRBV30 and TRBJ2-1; D is perhaps TRBD2 (7 bases). The germline V and J ends were trimmed by 0 bases and 0 bases, with 15 bases remaining between them. The V gene's germline CDR1 is GTSNPN and CDR2 SVGIG (reference sequence). This CDR3 region has 17 residues. In nucleotides, the CDR3 is TGTGCCTGGAGTGTAAGGCGGGGGCCCCTCTCCTACAATGAGCAGTTCTTC. Translating gives CAWSVRRGPLSYNEQFF.

This rearrangement joins TRBV24-1 to TRBJ2-3, with 11 bases that match TRBD2. Germline assignment: CDR1 KGHDR and CDR2 SFDVKD. J was trimmed by 3 bases and V by 7 bases; bases with no gene match: 11. The CDR3 sequence is 17 residues long. CDR3 sequence reads: CATSLPSGGTGTDTQYF. As DNA, the CDR3 is TGTGCCACCAGCCTTCCTAGCGGGGGGACGGGTACAGATACGCAGTATTTT.

The chain recombines TRBV6-5 with TRBJ2-1, with D possibly being TRBD2 (6 bases). CDR1 and CDR2 from the germline V gene are MNHEY and SVGAGI. V lost 10 bases and J lost 4, with 20 bases in between. The CDR3 length is 15 residues. The CDR3 region has the DNA TGTGCCACCGCCGAACTGGCGGGGCGATACAATGAGCAGTTCTTC. It yields the protein CATAELAGRYNEQFF.